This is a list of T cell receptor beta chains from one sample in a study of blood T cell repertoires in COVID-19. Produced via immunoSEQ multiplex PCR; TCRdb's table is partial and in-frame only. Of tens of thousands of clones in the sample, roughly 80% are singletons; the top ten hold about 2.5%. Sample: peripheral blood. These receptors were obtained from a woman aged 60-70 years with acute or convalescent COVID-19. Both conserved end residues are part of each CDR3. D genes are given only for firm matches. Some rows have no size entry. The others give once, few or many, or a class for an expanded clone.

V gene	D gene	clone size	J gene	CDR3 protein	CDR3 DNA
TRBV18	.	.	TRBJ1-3	CASSRDKVSGNTIYF	TGTGCCAGCTCCCGGGATAAAGTCTCTGGAAACACCATATATTTT
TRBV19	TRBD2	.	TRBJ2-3	CASSRRFRTSGGTDTQYF	TGTGCCAGTAGTAGGAGGTTCCGGACTAGCGGGGGGACAGATACGCAGTATTTT
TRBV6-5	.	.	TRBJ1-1	CASSSRQNTEAFF	TGTGCCAGCAGTTCACGACAAAACACTGAAGCTTTCTTT
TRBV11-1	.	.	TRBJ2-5	CASSTLAAETQYF	TGTGCCAGCAGCACCTTAGCGGCAGAGACCCAGTACTTC
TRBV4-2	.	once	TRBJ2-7	CASSQASHEQYF	TGTGCCAGCAGCCAAGCGTCCCACGAGCAGTACTTC
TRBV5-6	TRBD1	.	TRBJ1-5	CASSSQTGYNQPQHF	TGTGCCAGCAGCTCTCAGACAGGGTACAATCAGCCCCAGCATTTT
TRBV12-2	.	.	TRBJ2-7	CASRLEIAAQDEQYF	TGTGCAAGTCGCTTAGAAATAGCGGCTCAGGACGAGCAGTACTTC
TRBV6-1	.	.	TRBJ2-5	CASSELQGTIQETQYF	TGTGCCAGCAGTGAATTACAGGGTACCATTCAAGAGACCCAGTACTTC
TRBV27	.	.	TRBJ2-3	CASSRWTTSTDTQYF	TGTGCCAGCAGTAGGTGGACAACTAGCACAGATACGCAGTATTTT
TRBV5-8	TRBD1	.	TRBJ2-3	CASSFGQVLDTQYF	TGTGCCAGCAGCTTCGGACAGGTCCTAGATACGCAGTATTTT
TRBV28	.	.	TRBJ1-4	CASSYSGGTNGKLFF	TGTGCCAGCAGCTACTCGGGGGGGACAAACGGAAAACTGTTTTTT
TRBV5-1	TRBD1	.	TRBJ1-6	CASSWKDRTNSPLHF	TGCGCCAGCAGCTGGAAGGACAGGACGAATTCACCCCTCCACTTT
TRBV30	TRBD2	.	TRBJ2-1	CAWSTFRRGGLNEQFF	TGTGCCTGGAGCACCTTCAGGCGGGGGGGCCTCAATGAGCAGTTCTTC
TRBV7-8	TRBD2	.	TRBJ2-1	CASRTGLAGRRLNEQFF	TGTGCCAGCAGAACCGGACTAGCGGGAAGGAGGCTAAATGAGCAGTTCTTC
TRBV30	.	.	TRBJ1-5	CAWSETDRNQPQHF	TGTGCCTGGAGTGAGACAGACCGTAATCAGCCCCAGCATTTT
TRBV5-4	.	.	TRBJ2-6	CASSLDVGVAGANVLTF	TGTGCCAGCAGCTTGGATGTCGGGGTGGCAGGGGCCAACGTCCTGACTTTC
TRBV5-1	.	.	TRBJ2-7	CASSLDGSPSREQYF	TGCGCCAGCAGCTTGGATGGCTCCCCTTCCCGCGAGCAGTACTTC
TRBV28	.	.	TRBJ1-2	CASEAQVRRGYTF	TGTGCCAGCGAGGCACAGGTCCGTAGAGGCTACACCTTC
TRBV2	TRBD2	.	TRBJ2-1	CASSQTSGGPRSYNEQFF	TGTGCCAGCAGCCAAACTAGCGGGGGACCCAGGTCCTACAATGAGCAGTTCTTC
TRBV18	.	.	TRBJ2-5	CASSPGYSEEGTQYF	TGTGCCAGCTCACCTGGTTACTCGGAGGAGGGGACCCAGTACTTC
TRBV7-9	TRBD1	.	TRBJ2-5	CASSLGDRAHGTQYF	TGTGCCAGCAGCTTGGGCGACAGGGCTCATGGGACCCAGTACTTC
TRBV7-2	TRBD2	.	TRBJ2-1	CASSLGLAGNEQFF	TGTGCCAGCAGCTTAGGGCTAGCGGGAAATGAGCAGTTCTTC
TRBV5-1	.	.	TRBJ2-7	CASSFSRDNYEQYF	TGCGCCAGCAGCTTTTCCCGGGACAATTACGAGCAGTACTTC
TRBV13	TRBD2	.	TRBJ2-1	CASSIGLAASYNEQFF	TGTGCCAGCAGCATTGGACTAGCGGCTTCCTACAATGAGCAGTTCTTC
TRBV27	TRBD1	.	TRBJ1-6	CASSRTGAGNSPLHF	TGTGCCAGCAGTCGGACAGGGGCTGGGAATTCACCCCTCCACTTT
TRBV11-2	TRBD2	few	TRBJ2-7	CASSPSGSLGEQYF	TGTGCCAGCAGCCCCAGCGGGAGTCTAGGCGAGCAGTACTTC
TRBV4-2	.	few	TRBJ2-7	CASSQVRRVSSYEQYF	TGTGCCAGCAGCCAAGTCCGGCGGGTCAGCTCCTACGAGCAGTACTTC
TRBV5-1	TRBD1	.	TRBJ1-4	CASSPGQGLTNEKLFF	TGCGCCAGCAGCCCGGGACAGGGTCTGACTAATGAAAAACTGTTTTTT
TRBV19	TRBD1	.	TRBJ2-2	CASRPGQGANTGELFF	TGTGCCAGTAGACCCGGACAGGGGGCGAACACCGGGGAGCTGTTTTTT
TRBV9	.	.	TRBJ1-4	CASSVGSQANEKLFF	TGTGCCAGCAGCGTAGGGTCCCAGGCAAATGAAAAACTGTTTTTT
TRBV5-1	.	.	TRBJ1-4	CASSAGPSDNEKLFF	TGCGCCAGCAGCGCGGGACCGTCTGATAATGAAAAACTGTTTTTT
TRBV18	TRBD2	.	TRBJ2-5	CASSPTSGSRETQYF	TGTGCCAGCTCCCCGACTAGCGGGAGTCGGGAGACCCAGTACTTC
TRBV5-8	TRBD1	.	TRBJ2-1	CASSSGQGRSYNEQFF	TGTGCCAGCAGTTCCGGACAGGGAAGGTCCTACAATGAGCAGTTCTTC